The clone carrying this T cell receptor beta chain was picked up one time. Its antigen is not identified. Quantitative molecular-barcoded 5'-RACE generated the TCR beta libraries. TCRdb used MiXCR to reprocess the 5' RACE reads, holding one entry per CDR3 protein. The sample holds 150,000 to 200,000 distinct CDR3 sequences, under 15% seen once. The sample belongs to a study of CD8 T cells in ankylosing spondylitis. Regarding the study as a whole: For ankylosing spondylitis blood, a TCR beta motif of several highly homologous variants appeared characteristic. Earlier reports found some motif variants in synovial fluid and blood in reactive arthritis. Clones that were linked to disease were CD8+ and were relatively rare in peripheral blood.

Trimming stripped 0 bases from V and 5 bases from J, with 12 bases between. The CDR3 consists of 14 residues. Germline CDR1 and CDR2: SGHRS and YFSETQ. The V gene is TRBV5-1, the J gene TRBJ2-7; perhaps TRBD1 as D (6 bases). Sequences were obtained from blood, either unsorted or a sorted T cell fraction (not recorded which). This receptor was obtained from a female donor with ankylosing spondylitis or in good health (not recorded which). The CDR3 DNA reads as TGCGCCAGCAGCTTGGATGGGGGCTTCAACGAGCAGTACTTC. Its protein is CASSLDGGFNEQYF.